This T cell receptor beta chain appears in the sequencing data of a study of graft-versus-host responses after intestinal transplantation. This clone was seen only a few times. Its antigen remains unidentified. Here immunoSEQ multiplex PCR was the method, and the copy in TCRdb shows in-frame clones only, minus some. The table lists 100,000 or so clones, roughly 90% of them singletons. This CDR3 contains 12 residues. CDR1 KGHSH and CDR2 LQKENI come from the germline V gene. V was pared by 3 bases and J by 5 bases, with 5 bases between. The chain links TRBV18 to TRBJ2-1; D is unresolved. The receptor was derived from a human donor who received an intestinal transplant. The sequenced sample was unstimulated CD4+ T cells sorted from spleen or lymph node cells, obtained before intestinal transplant. The CDR3 coding sequence is TGTGCCAGCTCACCTCCCAACAATGAGCAGTTCTTC. Its protein product is CASSPPNNEQFF.